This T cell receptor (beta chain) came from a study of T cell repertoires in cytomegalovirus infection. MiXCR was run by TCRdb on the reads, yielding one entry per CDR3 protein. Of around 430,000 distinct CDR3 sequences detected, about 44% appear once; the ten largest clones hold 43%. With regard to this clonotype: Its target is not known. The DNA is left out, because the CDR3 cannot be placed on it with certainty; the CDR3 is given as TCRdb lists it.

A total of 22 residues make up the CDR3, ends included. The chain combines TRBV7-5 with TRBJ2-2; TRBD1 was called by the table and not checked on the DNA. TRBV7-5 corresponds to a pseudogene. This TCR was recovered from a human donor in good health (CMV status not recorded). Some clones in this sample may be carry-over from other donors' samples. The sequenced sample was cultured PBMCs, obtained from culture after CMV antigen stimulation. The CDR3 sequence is CISVPEAFLGGGVGTHTGELFF.